This paragraph covers one TCR beta chain sequence. Its target is unknown. This specimen includes other DNA sequences encoding the same CDR3. The sample belongs to a study of graft-versus-host responses after intestinal transplantation. The study, taken as a whole, reports: GvH clones occurred in recipient marrow; some first appeared in ileum or blood.

Lymphocytes (intraepithelial and lamina propria) were released by processing the graft tissue. Only in-frame clones appear in the TCRdb table, and some are missing; sequencing was by immunoSEQ multiplex PCR. The sample yields 15,000 to 20,000 clones, 75% to 90% seen once. The CDR3 contains 15 residues. Germline V gene sequence: CDR1 ENHRY, CDR2 SYGVKD. V lost 4 bases to trimming and J lost 4 bases, with 16 bases between them. The clonotype was recovered from a human patient who received an intestinal transplant, so some T cells may come from the graft donor. The material was ileum tissue, obtained about 15 weeks after intestinal transplant. The chain combines TRBV10-3 with TRBJ1-2; perhaps TRBD1 as D (6 bases). DNA for the CDR3: TGTGCCATCAGTGGTACTGGACAGATTCCCTATGGCTACACCTTC. It specifies CAISGTGQIPYGYTF.